What follows are 29 T cell receptor beta chains derived from one specimen sequenced in a study of T-cell memory formation after mild COVID-19. TCRdb independently ran MiXCR on the 5' RACE reads; one entry per CDR3 protein. The table records 140,000 to 150,000 distinct CDR3 sequences, under 25% of them present only once. The sequenced sample was PBMCs or a T cell subset sorted from them (not recorded which). The receptors derive from an adult woman who had mild COVID-19 (a few samples of this study predate the infection). Cell type and time point are not known.

The gene calls are TRBV20-1 and TRBJ1-6, with unresolved D. The V and J ends lost 4 bases and 9 bases respectively, with 13 bases between them. CDR1 DFQATT and CDR2 SNEGSKA come from the germline V gene (reference sequence). CDR3 length equals 13 residues. The chain's CDR3 is CSAISGRSSPLHF. The DNA of the CDR3 is TGCAGTGCTATTTCGGGGAGGAGTTCACCCCTCCACTTT.

The J gene is TRBJ2-1, the V gene TRBV10-3; D is possibly TRBD1 (6 bases). The germline gives CDR1 ENHRY, CDR2 SYGVKD. The CDR3 loop spans 14 amino acids. Trimming cost V 2 bases and J 6 bases, with 11 bases left between them. CDR3: CAISEPGGSNEQFF. CDR3 bases: TGTGCCATCAGTGAGCCTGGGGGCTCCAATGAGCAGTTCTTC.

The table lists this clonotype with a few counts. V gene TRBV7-9 combines with J gene TRBJ2-1; the D is unclear. CDR1 and CDR2 (germline): SEHNR, FQNEAQ (reference sequence). The CDR3 runs 17 residues. V lost 5 bases, J lost 6 bases, and 23 bases lay in between. The CDR3 reads CASSTRISSSMSNEQFF. Written as DNA, the CDR3 is TGTGCCAGCAGCACCCGCATTTCTTCTTCTATGAGCAATGAGCAGTTCTTC.

This clonotype has just a few counts. The chain combines TRBV7-3 with TRBJ2-3, with a possible D match to TRBD2 (7 bases). Germline V gives CDR1 SGHTA, CDR2 FQGTGA. The ends were cut back, 1 base at V and 5 bases at J, with 13 bases in the middle. The CDR3 contains 15 residues. The CDR3 sequence is CASSLSGGGRDTQYF. CDR3 nucleotides: TGTGCCAGCAGCTTAAGTGGCGGGGGCAGAGATACGCAGTATTTT.

V is TRBV5-1 and J is TRBJ2-7, with TRBD2 identical over 8 bases. CDR1 SGHRS and CDR2 YFSETQ come from the germline V gene. The CDR3 has 14 amino acids. With V trimmed by 0 bases and J by 2 bases, 1 base remained unmatched. CDR3 protein: CASSLELAAYEQYF. CDR3 bases: TGCGCCAGCAGCTTGGAACTAGCGGCCTACGAGCAGTACTTC.

The chain couples TRBV14 to TRBJ1-3; D not certain. This CDR3 contains 16 residues. From germline, CDR1 is SGHDN and CDR2 FVKESK. V lost 0 bases and J lost 0, with 9 bases in between. The CDR3 region is CASSQERQVSGNTIYF. CDR3 nucleotides: TGTGCCAGCAGCCAAGAGAGGCAAGTCTCTGGAAACACCATATATTTT.

The chain carries TRBV3-1 and TRBJ2-1; the D is unclear. The CDR3 has 14 amino acids. CDR1 is LGHDT, CDR2 YNNKEL, per germline (reference sequence). Trimming removed 1 base at V and 6 bases at J, with 10 bases between. CDR3 sequence reads: CASSQGRTRNEQFF. The CDR3 DNA follows: TGTGCCAGCAGCCAAGGTAGGACCCGCAATGAGCAGTTCTTC.

This sequence joins TRBV6-5 and TRBJ2-7; 9 bases align to TRBD1. Germline CDR1 reads MNHEY; CDR2 reads SVGAGI. This CDR3 region has 16 residues. The V gene end was trimmed by 2 bases and the J gene end by 6 bases; junction bases not matched to a gene: 11. CDR3 loop: CASSYAKGTGPREQYF. The CDR3 nucleotides are TGTGCCAGCAGTTACGCCAAAGGGACAGGGCCGCGCGAGCAGTACTTC.

The genes are TRBV7-9 and TRBJ1-2; 7 nucleotides align to TRBD1. The junction had 9 bases not matched to a gene; V was cut back by 5 bases and J by 6 bases. The CDR3 covers 14 residues. CDR1 and CDR2 from the germline V gene are SEHNR and FQNEAQ (reference sequence). CDR3 DNA sequence: TGTGCCAGCAGCCGGGACAGAATTTCAGATGGCTACACCTTC. Translating it yields CASSRDRISDGYTF. The full variable domain, completed using reference TRBV7-9 and TRBJ1-2, is DTGVSQNPRHKITKRGQNVTFRCDPISEHNRLYWYRQTLGQGPEFLTYFQNEAQLEKSRLLSDRFSAERPKGSFSTLEIQRTEQGDSAMYLCASSRDRISDGYTFGSGTRLTVV.

This clonotype was seen only a few times. This rearrangement joins TRBV5-1 to TRBJ2-1; a possible D gene is TRBD2 (6 bases). CDR3 size: 16 residues. From germline, CDR1 is SGHRS and CDR2 YFSETQ. V gave up 5 bases and J gave up 6 bases, with 21 bases separating them. The chain's CDR3 is CASREGWSPSVNEQFF. The CDR3 DNA sequence: TGCGCCAGCAGGGAGGGGTGGTCGCCAAGTGTCAATGAGCAGTTCTTC.

This chain connects TRBV5-6 to TRBJ2-1, with 8 bases fitting TRBD1. This CDR3 is 16 amino acids long. J gave up 0 bases and V 4 bases, and 6 bases lay outside the gene matches. The germline CDR1 and CDR2 sequences are SGHDT and YYEEEE. The CDR3 DNA reads TGTGCCAGCAGCCGAACGGGACAGGCCTCCTACAATGAGCAGTTCTTC. It yields the protein CASSRTGQASYNEQFF.

Only a few counts were recorded for this clonotype. Here the CDR3 reads CASTEGQGYGYTF. The CDR3 DNA is TGTGCCAGCACCGAGGGACAGGGATATGGCTACACCTTC. The chain carries TRBV19 and TRBJ1-2; 9 bases map to TRBD1. Germline CDR1 LNHDA, CDR2 SQIVND (reference sequence). The CDR3 has 13 amino acids. Trimming at V came to 9 bases and at J to 5 bases, leaving 7 bases not matched to a gene.

This chain uses TRBV6-1 with TRBJ1-2, with D uncertain. Trimming shortened V by 6 bases and J by 9 bases, and 14 bases separated the two germline ends. This CDR3 has 12 residues. Germline CDR1 reads MNHNS; CDR2 reads SASEGT. DNA for the CDR3: TGTGCCAGCAGCGTCACGCCGGGTCGCTACACCTTC. It specifies CASSVTPGRYTF.

The chain has TRBV3-1 and TRBJ1-1; D not resolved. CDR1 and CDR2 from the germline V gene are LGHDT and YNNKEL (reference sequence). This CDR3 spans 16 amino acids. V was shortened by 0 bases and J by 3 bases, with 14 bases between the two germline ends. CDR3 sequence reads: CASSQEGILGDTEAFF. CDR3 DNA sequence: TGTGCCAGCAGCCAAGAAGGTATCCTCGGTGACACTGAAGCTTTCTTT.

The gene calls are TRBV7-3 and TRBJ2-2; D call uncertain. The germline gives CDR1 SGHTA, CDR2 FQGTGA. This CDR3 is 14 amino acids long. V was pared by 0 bases and J by 7 bases, with 9 bases between. CDR3 sequence reads: CASSLTPSGGELFF. In nucleotides, the CDR3 is TGTGCCAGCAGCTTAACGCCATCCGGCGGGGAGCTGTTTTTT.

This sequence joins TRBV27 and TRBJ2-2, with D perhaps being TRBD1 or TRBD2 (5 bases each). The CDR3 length is 16 residues. V lost 5 bases and J lost 4, with 17 bases in between. Germline V gives CDR1 MNHEY, CDR2 SMNVEV (reference sequence). The CDR3 region has the DNA TGTGCCAGCAGTCCAAGGGGACCCGGAGCCACCGGGGAGCTGTTTTTT. Translation gives CASSPRGPGATGELFF.

This clonotype was seen a handful of times. DNA of the CDR3: TGTGCCAGCGCTGGGACGAACACCGGGGAGCTGTTTTTT. The encoded protein is CASAGTNTGELFF. This rearrangement joins TRBV7-6 to TRBJ2-2; the D is unclear. CDR3 length: 13 amino acids. From germline, CDR1 is SGHVS and CDR2 FNYEAQ. V lost 8 bases to trimming and J lost 0 bases, with 7 bases between them.

The sample holds a few counts of this clonotype. The chain recombines TRBV30 with TRBJ2-3; 8 nucleotides match TRBD2. Germline assignment: CDR1 GTSNPN and CDR2 SVGIG (reference sequence). The CDR3 runs 13 residues. The trim removed 4 bases at V and 4 bases at J, leaving 4 bases unmatched. The CDR3 loop is CAWKRGLADTQYF. The CDR3 DNA follows: TGTGCCTGGAAGCGGGGGCTGGCAGATACGCAGTATTTT. The complete variable domain, with remaining parts taken from reference TRBV30 and TRBJ2-3, reads SQTIHQWPATLVQPVGSPLSLECTVEGTSNPNLYWYRQAAGRGLQLLFYSVGIGQISSEVPQNLSASRPQDRQFILSSKKLLLSDSGFYLCAWKRGLADTQYFGPGTRLTVL.

V gene TRBV7-2 combines with J gene TRBJ2-5, with D possibly matching TRBD2 (6 bases). Trimming removed 3 bases from V and 2 bases from J, with 22 bases in between. The CDR3 is 18 residues long. From germline, CDR1 is SGHTA and CDR2 FQGNSA. The CDR3 sequence: CASSFKGVEASVQETQYF. The CDR3 bases are TGTGCCAGCAGCTTCAAAGGCGTGGAGGCTAGCGTACAAGAGACCCAGTACTTC.

The chain links TRBV29-1 to TRBJ2-7, with TRBD1 matching 10 bases. The junction had 0 bases not matched to a gene; V was cut back by 4 bases and J by 6 bases. The CDR3 has 11 residues. The germline gives CDR1 SQVTM, CDR2 ANQGSEA. The CDR3 coding sequence is TGCAGCGTTGGGACAGGGGGCGAGCAGTACTTC. It specifies CSVGTGGEQYF.

This clonotype was recorded a few times. CDR3 sequence: CASSYVSGANVLTF. In DNA, the CDR3 is TGTGCCAGCAGTTATGTGAGTGGGGCCAACGTCCTGACTTTC. The chain couples TRBV6-2 or TRBV6-3 to TRBJ2-6; D is unclear. The CDR3 sequence is 14 residues long. Trimming left V 3 bases short and J 3 bases short, with 6 bases between. The V gene's germline CDR1 is MNHEY and CDR2 SVGEGT.

V is TRBV4-3 and J is TRBJ1-2; D possibly corresponds to TRBD1 (5 bases). V gave up 4 bases and J gave up 8 bases, with 23 bases separating them. This CDR3 region has 16 residues. Per the germline V gene, CDR1 is LGHNA and CDR2 is YSLEER. CDR3 sequence (DNA): TGCGCCAGCAGCCTCCACGGGGGGGTCGACCGTGGCGGCTACACCTTC. Its protein product is CASSLHGGVDRGGYTF.

This chain uses TRBV18 with TRBJ1-1, with 7 nucleotides matching TRBD1. The CDR3 is 15 residues long. Germline V gene sequence: CDR1 KGHSH, CDR2 LQKENI. V lost 3 bases and J lost 1; bases outside the gene matches: 5. The CDR3 loop is CASSPLTGANTEAFF. In DNA form, the CDR3 reads TGTGCCAGCTCACCCTTAACAGGGGCGAACACTGAAGCTTTCTTT.

This clonotype appeared a few times. The CDR3 bases are TGCAGCGTTGGCGACCTCTACAATGAGCAGTTCTTC. It translates to CSVGDLYNEQFF. The rearrangement uses TRBV29-1 and TRBJ2-1; D ambiguous. CDR3 length: 12 amino acids. V was shortened by 4 bases and J by 3 bases, with 7 bases between the two germline ends. Per the germline V gene, CDR1 is SQVTM and CDR2 is ANQGSEA.

This clonotype was observed a handful of times. The chain links TRBV9 to TRBJ2-7; D remains unclear. The length of the CDR3 is 12 residues. V was pared by 3 bases and J by 3 bases, with 7 bases between. Germline-derived CDR1 and CDR2 are SGDLS and YYNGEE. CDR3 sequence reads: CASSANGYEQYF. The CDR3 nucleotides are TGTGCCAGCAGCGCCAACGGCTACGAGCAGTACTTC.

This clonotype was seen more than once but under ten times. The V call is TRBV4-2, the J call TRBJ2-1, with TRBD2 as a possible D gene (6 bases). There are 15 residues in the CDR3. V dropped 0 bases and J dropped 1 base, with 7 bases sitting between them. CDR1 and CDR2 from the germline V gene are LGHNA and YNFKEQ. The CDR3 coding sequence is TGTGCCAGCAGCCAAGAGGGGGGATCCTACAATGAGCAGTTCTTC. Encoded protein: CASSQEGGSYNEQFF.

This clonotype was picked up a small number of times. This chain connects TRBV5-1 to TRBJ2-1; 13 bases agree with TRBD2. Germline trimming cut 5 bases from V and 7 bases from J; bases unmatched to any gene: 6. Germline lookup yields CDR1 SGHRS and CDR2 YFSETQ. The CDR3 totals 15 residues. CDR3 loop: CASSRTSGGLNEQFF. For the CDR3, the DNA is TGCGCCAGCAGTAGGACTAGCGGGGGCCTTAATGAGCAGTTCTTC. Combining the CDR3 with reference TRBV5-1 and TRBJ2-1 gives the whole variable domain KAGVTQTPRYLIKTRGQQVTLSCSPISGHRSVSWYQQTPGQGLQFLFEYFSETQRNKGNFPGRFSGRQFSNSRSEMNVSTLELGDSALYLCASSRTSGGLNEQFFGPGTRLTVL.

The V and J genes are TRBV9 and TRBJ2-2, with D tentatively TRBD2 (6 bases). This CDR3 has 19 residues. Germline V gene data show CDR1 as SGDLS and CDR2 as YYNGEE. V was pared by 0 bases and J by 0 bases, with 18 bases between. CDR3 protein: CASSVGPGGETSNTGELFF. The CDR3 coding sequence is TGTGCCAGCAGCGTAGGTCCTGGCGGGGAGACCTCGAACACCGGGGAGCTGTTTTTT.

CDR3 coding DNA: TGTGCCAGCAGTGAGTCTTTTAGGGCGGATACGCAGTATTTT. This encodes CASSESFRADTQYF. The J gene is TRBJ2-3, the V gene TRBV6-1; no reliable D call. Per germline, CDR1 MNHNS and CDR2 SASEGT. The CDR3 covers 14 residues. V lost 3 bases, J lost 6 bases, and 13 bases lay in between.